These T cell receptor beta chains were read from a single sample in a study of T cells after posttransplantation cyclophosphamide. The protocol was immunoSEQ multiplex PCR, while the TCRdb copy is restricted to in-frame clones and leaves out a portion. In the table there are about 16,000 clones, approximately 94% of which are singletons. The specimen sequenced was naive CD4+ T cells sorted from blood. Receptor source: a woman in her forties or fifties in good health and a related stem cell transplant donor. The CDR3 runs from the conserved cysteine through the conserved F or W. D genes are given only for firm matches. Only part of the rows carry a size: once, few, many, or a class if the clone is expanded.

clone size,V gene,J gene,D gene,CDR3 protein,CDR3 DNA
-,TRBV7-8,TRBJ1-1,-,CASSLNTGGFRSRTEAFF,TGTGCCAGCAGCTTAAATACGGGGGGCTTTCGGAGTCGGACTGAAGCTTTCTTT
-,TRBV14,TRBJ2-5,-,CASSQDLGRQETQYF,TGTGCCAGCAGCCAAGATCTAGGTCGCCAAGAGACCCAGTACTTC
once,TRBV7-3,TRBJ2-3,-,CASSLRGGLSTDTQYF,TGTGCCAGCAGCTTAAGAGGGGGTCTGAGCACAGATACGCAGTATTTT
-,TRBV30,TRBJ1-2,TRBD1,CAWIKGAYGYTF,TGTGCCTGGATAAAGGGGGCCTATGGCTACACCTTC
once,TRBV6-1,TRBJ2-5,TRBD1,CASSEWTGVETQYF,TGTGCCAGCAGTGAATGGACAGGGGTGGAGACCCAGTACTTC
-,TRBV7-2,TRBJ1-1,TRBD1,CASSQTGEGEAFF,TGTGCCAGCAGCCAAACAGGGGAAGGTGAAGCTTTCTTT
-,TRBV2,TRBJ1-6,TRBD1,CASRGQSSYNSPLHF,TGTGCCAGCAGGGGACAGAGCTCCTATAATTCACCCCTCCACTTT
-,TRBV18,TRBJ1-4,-,CASSWQGLEKLFF,TGTGCCAGCTCGTGGCAGGGCTTAGAAAAACTGTTTTTT
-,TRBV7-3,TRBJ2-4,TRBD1,CVDRDPRDIQYF,TGTGTCGACAGGGACCCGAGGGACATTCAGTACTTC
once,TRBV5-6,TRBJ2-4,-,CASSLGDAKNIQYF,TGTGCCAGCAGCTTGGGAGATGCCAAAAACATTCAGTACTTC
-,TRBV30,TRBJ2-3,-,CAWSGGGTDTQYF,TGTGCCTGGAGTGGGGGGGGCACAGATACGCAGTATTTT
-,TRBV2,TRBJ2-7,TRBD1,CASSDGQGTYEQYF,TGTGCCAGCAGTGATGGACAGGGGACCTACGAGCAGTACTTC
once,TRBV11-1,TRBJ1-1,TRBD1,CASSMTFDRAQEAFF,TGTGCCAGCAGCATGACCTTTGACAGGGCGCAAGAAGCTTTCTTT
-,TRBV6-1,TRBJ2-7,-,CASSTTGIDEQYF,TGTGCCAGCAGTACAACAGGGATCGACGAGCAGTACTTC
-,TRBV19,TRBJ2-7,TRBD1,CASESGTGPYEQYF,TGTGCCAGTGAATCCGGGACAGGTCCCTACGAGCAGTACTTC
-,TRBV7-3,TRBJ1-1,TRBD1,CASSSLGQGNTEAFF,TGTGCCAGCAGCTCGCTGGGACAGGGGAACACTGAAGCTTTCTTT
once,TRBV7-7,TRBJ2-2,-,CASSYTDSSRGELFF,TGTGCCAGCAGCTACACGGACTCGTCGAGGGGGGAGCTGTTTTTT
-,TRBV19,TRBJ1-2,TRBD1,CASSPLPGQGNGYTF,TGTGCCAGTAGTCCCCTCCCGGGACAGGGGAATGGCTACACCTTC
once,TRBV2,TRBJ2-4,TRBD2,CASSASGRSGIQYF,TGTGCCAGCAGTGCTAGCGGGAGGAGCGGCATTCAGTACTTC
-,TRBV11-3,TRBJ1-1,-,CASTSPGNTEAFF,TGTGCCAGCACCTCCCCCGGGAACACTGAAGCTTTCTTT
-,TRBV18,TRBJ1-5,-,CASSTRSSEDQPQHF,TGTGCCAGCTCAACCCGGTCTAGTGAGGATCAGCCCCAGCATTTT
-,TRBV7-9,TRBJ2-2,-,CASGQIVDTGELFF,TGTGCCAGCGGCCAGATCGTGGACACCGGGGAGCTGTTTTTT
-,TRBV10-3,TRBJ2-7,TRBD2,CAIRQNDPGLAGREQYF,TGTGCCATCAGGCAGAACGACCCTGGACTAGCGGGCCGAGAGCAGTACTTC
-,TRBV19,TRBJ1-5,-,CASKWGEVSGQPQHF,TGTGCCAGTAAATGGGGGGAGGTATCGGGACAGCCCCAGCATTTT
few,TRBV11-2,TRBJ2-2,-,CASSSSRAGELFF,TGTGCCAGCAGCTCCTCCCGGGCCGGGGAGCTGTTTTTT
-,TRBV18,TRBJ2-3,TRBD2,CASSPRSSGGTDTQYF,TGTGCCAGCTCACCACGTTCTAGCGGAGGCACAGATACGCAGTATTTT
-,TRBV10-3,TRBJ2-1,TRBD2,CAISAAGVVGNEQFF,TGTGCCATCAGTGCCGCGGGAGTGGTCGGGAATGAGCAGTTCTTC
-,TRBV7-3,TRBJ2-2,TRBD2,CASSPGLGHTGELFF,TGTGCCAGCAGCCCCGGACTAGGACACACCGGGGAGCTGTTTTTT
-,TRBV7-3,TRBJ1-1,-,CASSPTGNTEAFF,TGTGCCAGCAGCCCTACAGGGAACACTGAAGCTTTCTTT
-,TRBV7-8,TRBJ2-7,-,CASSPIRVSYEQYF,TGTGCCAGCAGCCCTATTCGGGTGAGCTACGAGCAGTACTTC
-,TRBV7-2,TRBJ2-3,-,CAILPGTDTQYF,TGTGCCATCTTACCGGGGACAGATACGCAGTATTTT
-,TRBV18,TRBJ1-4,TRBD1,CASSPGAGGRLLNEKLFF,TGTGCCAGCTCACCGGGCGCAGGGGGGAGACTCCTAAATGAAAAACTGTTTTTT
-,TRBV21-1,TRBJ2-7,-,CASSKVGLAGSYEQYF,TGTGCCAGCAGCAAAGTTGGCCTAGCGGGCTCCTACGAGCAGTACTTC
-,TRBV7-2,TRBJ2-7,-,CASSWKRSYEQYF,TGTGCCAGCAGCTGGAAGAGGTCCTACGAGCAGTACTTC
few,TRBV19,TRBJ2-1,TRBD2,CASSIGLAGGGEQFF,TGTGCCAGTAGTATTGGACTAGCGGGAGGTGGTGAGCAGTTCTTC